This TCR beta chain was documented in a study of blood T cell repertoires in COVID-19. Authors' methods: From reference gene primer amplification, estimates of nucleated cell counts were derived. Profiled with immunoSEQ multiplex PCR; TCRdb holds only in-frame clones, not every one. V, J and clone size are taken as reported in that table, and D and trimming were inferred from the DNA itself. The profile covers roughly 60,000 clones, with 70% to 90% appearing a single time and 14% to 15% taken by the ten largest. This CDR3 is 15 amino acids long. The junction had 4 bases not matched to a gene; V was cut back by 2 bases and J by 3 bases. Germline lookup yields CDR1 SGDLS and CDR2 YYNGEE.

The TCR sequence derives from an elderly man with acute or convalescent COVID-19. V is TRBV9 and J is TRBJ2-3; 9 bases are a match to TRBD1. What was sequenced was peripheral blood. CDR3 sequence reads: CASSVGTGWTDTQYF. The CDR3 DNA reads TGTGCCAGCAGCGTGGGGACAGGGTGGACAGATACGCAGTATTTT.